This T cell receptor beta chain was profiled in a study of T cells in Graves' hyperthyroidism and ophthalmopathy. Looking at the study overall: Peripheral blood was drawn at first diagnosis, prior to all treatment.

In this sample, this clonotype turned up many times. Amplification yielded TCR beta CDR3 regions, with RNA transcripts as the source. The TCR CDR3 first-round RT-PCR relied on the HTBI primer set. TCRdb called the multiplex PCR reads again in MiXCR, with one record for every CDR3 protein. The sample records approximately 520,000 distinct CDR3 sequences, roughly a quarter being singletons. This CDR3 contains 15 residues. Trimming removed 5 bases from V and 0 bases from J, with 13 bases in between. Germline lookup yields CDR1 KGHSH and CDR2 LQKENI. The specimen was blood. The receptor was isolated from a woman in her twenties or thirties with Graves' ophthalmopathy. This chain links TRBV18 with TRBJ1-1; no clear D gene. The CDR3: CASSDGPGMNTEAFF. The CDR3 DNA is TGTGCCAGCTCAGACGGGCCCGGGATGAACACTGAAGCTTTCTTT.